This T cell receptor beta chain derives from a study of cytomegalovirus exposure and HLA in healthy donors. Study findings and constraints: Most TCR sequences were rare, but some public TCRs occurred in many donors. Confirmation was obtained in vitro that three CMV-associated chains are specific for CMV antigens. V- and J-gene trimming of TCR beta was linked (in a later analysis) to a missense DCLRE1C variant.

The PCR had 60 Vbeta and 13 Jbeta primers. Profiling relied on immunoSEQ multiplex PCR, and the TCRdb table lists in-frame clones only, not all of them. The sample yields 150,000 to 200,000 clones, 65% to 85% seen once. Regarding this clone: No antigen is known for it.

The sequence derives from a boy aged 2 to 10 in good health and CMV-seronegative. Sequencing used PBMCs.

CDR3 amino acids: CASSDQHQGAYNQPQHF. The DNA for the CDR3 is TGTGCCAGCAGTGACCAGCACCAGGGCGCGTACAATCAGCCCCAGCATTTT. This chain joins TRBV6-1 and TRBJ1-5, with a possible D match to TRBD1 (5 bases). Germline CDR1 MNHNS, CDR2 SASEGT. This CDR3 is 17 amino acids long. The V end lost 3 bases, the J end lost 3 bases, and 18 bases lay between the germline ends.